The 5 T cell receptor beta chains listed next were all sequenced from one sample in a study of T-cell reconstitution after alpha-beta-depleted transplantation in children. Unique molecular identifiers were incorporated when the TCRbeta library was constructed. TCRdb redid the calling of the PCR reads with MiXCR, one entry per CDR3 protein. This sample has about 280,000 distinct CDR3 sequences; roughly 10% occur once, and the top ten carry roughly a quarter. The sample consisted of peripheral blood, taken 180 days after TCRalphabeta/CD19-depleted stem cell transplant. These receptors were collected from a male patient between 2 and 10 years old who had a stem cell transplant for chronic granulomatous disease, so the T cells may come from the graft donor.

In its sample, this clonotype was seen many times. The chain couples TRBV5-1 to TRBJ2-7; 7 bases match TRBD2. Germline assignment: CDR1 SGHRS and CDR2 YFSETQ. V dropped 4 bases and J dropped 5; count of bases not matched to a gene: 12. CDR3 length: 15 amino acids. The CDR3, as DNA: TGCGCCAGCAGCGTCGTTCTAGCGGAGTCGCACGAGCAGTACTTC. It codes for CASSVVLAESHEQYF. The whole variable domain, filled in from reference TRBV5-1 and TRBJ2-7, reads KAGVTQTPRYLIKTRGQQVTLSCSPISGHRSVSWYQQTPGQGLQFLFEYFSETQRNKGNFPGRFSGRQFSNSRSEMNVSTLELGDSALYLCASSVVLAESHEQYFGPGTRLTVT.

This clonotype was picked up many times. This rearrangement joins TRBV6-2 or TRBV6-3 to TRBJ2-1; D remains ambiguous. CDR1 is MNHEY and CDR2 is SVGEGT in the germline V gene. The CDR3 runs to 13 residues. Trimming pared 5 bases from V and 7 bases from J, leaving 12 bases between. This CDR3 is CASSSETGNEQFF. The CDR3 DNA reads TGTGCCAGCAGTAGTGAGACCGGGAATGAGCAGTTCTTC.

This clonotype was seen many times. The chain carries TRBV4-2 and TRBJ2-7; possibly TRBD2 for D (6 bases). With 4 bases removed from V and 0 bases from J, the gap between germline ends came to 16 bases. The germline V gene has CDR1 LGHNA and CDR2 YNFKEQ. This CDR3 spans 16 amino acids. Here the CDR3 DNA reads TGTGCCAGCAGCCCCTTTCTAGGGGAGGCCTCCTACGAGCAGTACTTC. This translates into CASSPFLGEASYEQYF.

This clonotype was detected ten times or more. The chain combines TRBV15 with TRBJ2-1; D uncertain. V lost 8 bases and J lost 4, with 15 bases in between. This CDR3 comprises 14 residues. Germline loops: CDR1 LNHNV, CDR2 YYDKDF (reference sequence). The CDR3 reads CATGYGLAYNEQFF. The CDR3 DNA is TGTGCCACCGGCTACGGATTGGCGTACAATGAGCAGTTCTTC.

The chain couples TRBV18 to TRBJ2-5; no firm D call. The CDR3 loop spans 15 amino acids. Trimming removed 3 bases at V and 2 bases at J, with 13 bases between. Germline V gene sequence: CDR1 KGHSH, CDR2 LQKENI. The CDR3 DNA sequence: TGTGCCAGCTCACCCGGCCCCCGGATTCAAGAGACCCAGTACTTC. Encoded protein: CASSPGPRIQETQYF.